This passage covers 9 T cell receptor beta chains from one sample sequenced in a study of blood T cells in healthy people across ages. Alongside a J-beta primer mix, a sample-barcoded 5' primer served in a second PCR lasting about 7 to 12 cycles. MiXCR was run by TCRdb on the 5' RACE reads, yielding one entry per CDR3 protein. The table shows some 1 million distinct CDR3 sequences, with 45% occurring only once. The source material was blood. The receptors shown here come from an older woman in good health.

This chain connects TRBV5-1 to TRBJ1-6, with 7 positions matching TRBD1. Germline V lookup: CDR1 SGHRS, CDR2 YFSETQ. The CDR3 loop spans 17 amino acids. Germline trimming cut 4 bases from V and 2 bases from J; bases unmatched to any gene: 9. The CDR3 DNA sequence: TGCGCCAGCAGCCTCCAAAGGACAGGCACCTATAATTCACCCCTCCACTTT. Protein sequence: CASSLQRTGTYNSPLHF.

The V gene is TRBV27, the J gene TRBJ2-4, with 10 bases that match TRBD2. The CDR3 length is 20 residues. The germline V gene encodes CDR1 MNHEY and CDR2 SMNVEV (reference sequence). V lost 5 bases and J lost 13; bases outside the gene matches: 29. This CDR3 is CASSHSLAGTNPPLLGEQYF. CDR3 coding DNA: TGTGCCAGCAGTCACTCACTAGCGGGGACCAACCCCCCTCTTCTAGGTGAGCAGTACTTC.

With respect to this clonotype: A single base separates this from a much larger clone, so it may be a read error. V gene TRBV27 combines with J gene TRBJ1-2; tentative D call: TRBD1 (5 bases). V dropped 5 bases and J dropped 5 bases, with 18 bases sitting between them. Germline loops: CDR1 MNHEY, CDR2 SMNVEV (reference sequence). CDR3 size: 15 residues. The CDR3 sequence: CASSKGAGIMYGYTF. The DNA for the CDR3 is TGTGCCAGCAGTAAAGGGGCAGGGATAATGTATGGCTACACCTTC.

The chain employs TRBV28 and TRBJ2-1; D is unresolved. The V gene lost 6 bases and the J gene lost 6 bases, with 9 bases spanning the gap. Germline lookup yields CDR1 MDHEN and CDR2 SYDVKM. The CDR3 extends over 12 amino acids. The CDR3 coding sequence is TGTGCCAGCAGATCACACCGCAATGAGCAGTTCTTC. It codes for CASRSHRNEQFF.

CDR3 in amino acids: CASSFGSTYYNEQFF. The CDR3 DNA reads as TGTGCCAGCAGTTTCGGGAGTACCTACTACAATGAGCAGTTCTTC. The rearrangement links TRBV28 to TRBJ2-1; perhaps TRBD2 as D (6 bases). Trimming removed 3 bases from V and 3 bases from J, with 12 bases in between. Germline loops: CDR1 MDHEN, CDR2 SYDVKM. The CDR3 loop spans 15 amino acids.

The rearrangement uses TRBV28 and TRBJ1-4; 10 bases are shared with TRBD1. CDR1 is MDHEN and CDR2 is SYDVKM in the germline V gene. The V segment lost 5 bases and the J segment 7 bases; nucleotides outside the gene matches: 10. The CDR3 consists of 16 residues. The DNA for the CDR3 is TGTGCCAGCAGTCCCAACGACAGGGGGCGCGGTGAAAAACTGTTTTTT. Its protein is CASSPNDRGRGEKLFF.

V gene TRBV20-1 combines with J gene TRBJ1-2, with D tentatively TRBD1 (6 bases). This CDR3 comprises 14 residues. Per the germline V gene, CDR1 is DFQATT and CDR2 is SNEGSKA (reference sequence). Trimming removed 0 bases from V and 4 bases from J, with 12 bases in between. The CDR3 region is CSARDAGVFYGYTF. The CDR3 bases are TGCAGTGCTAGAGATGCAGGGGTTTTCTATGGCTACACCTTC.

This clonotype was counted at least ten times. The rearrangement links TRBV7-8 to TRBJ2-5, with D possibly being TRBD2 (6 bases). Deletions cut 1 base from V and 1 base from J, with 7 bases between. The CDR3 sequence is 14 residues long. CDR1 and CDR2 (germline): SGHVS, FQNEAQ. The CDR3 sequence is CASSLGDSQETQYF. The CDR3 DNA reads TGTGCCAGCAGCTTAGGGGACTCCCAAGAGACCCAGTACTTC.

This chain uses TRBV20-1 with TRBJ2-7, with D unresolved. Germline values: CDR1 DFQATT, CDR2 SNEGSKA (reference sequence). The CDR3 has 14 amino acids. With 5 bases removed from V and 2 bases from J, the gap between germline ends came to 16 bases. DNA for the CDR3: TGCAGTGCTCAGCACGGGTGGTTCCCCTACGAGCAGTACTTC. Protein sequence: CSAQHGWFPYEQYF.